The next 17 T cell receptor beta chains were all read from a single sample in a study of blood T cell repertoires in COVID-19. TCRdb keeps only in-frame clones here, not all; method: immunoSEQ multiplex PCR. The sample has about 200,000 clones; roughly 90% are singletons. The sample comprised PBMCs or T cells enriched from blood (not recorded which). Receptor source: a woman in her thirties with acute COVID-19.

The chain employs TRBV5-5 and TRBJ2-6; possibly TRBD2 for D (6 bases). This CDR3 spans 15 amino acids. V was pared by 4 bases and J by 4 bases, with 12 bases between. Looked up from germline, CDR1 is SGHKS and CDR2 is YYEKEE (reference sequence). The CDR3 nucleotides read TGTGCCAGCAGCCCGGGGACTTGGGGGGCCAACGTCCTGACTTTC. Protein sequence: CASSPGTWGANVLTF.

CDR3 in amino acids: CASNVVMGKADTQYF. The DNA for the CDR3 is TGTGCCAGCAACGTCGTGATGGGCAAGGCAGATACGCAGTATTTT. V is TRBV7-9 and J is TRBJ2-3; no firm D call. Trimming took off 7 bases at V and 4 bases at J, with 18 bases between the two ends. From germline, CDR1 is SEHNR and CDR2 FQNEAQ (reference sequence). The CDR3 contains 15 residues. The whole variable domain, remainder taken from reference TRBV7-9 and TRBJ2-3, is DTGVSQNPRHKITKRGQNVTFRCDPISEHNRLYWYRQTLGQGPEFLTYFQNEAQLEKSRLLSDRFSAERPKGSFSTLEIQRTEQGDSAMYLCASNVVMGKADTQYFGPGTRLTVL.

The chain joins TRBV14 to TRBJ1-1; D gene unclear. Germline lookup yields CDR1 SGHDN and CDR2 FVKESK. The CDR3 length is 15 residues. V gave up 2 bases and J gave up 1 base, with 11 bases separating them. CDR3 protein: CASSQLGVWNTEAFF. The DNA of the CDR3 is TGTGCCAGCAGCCAATTAGGAGTGTGGAACACTGAAGCTTTCTTT.

This clone has more than one count but fewer than ten. CDR3 coding DNA: TGCGCCAGCAGCCAAGAGTGGCGGAGCGTGAACACTGAAGCTTTCTTT. Translating gives CASSQEWRSVNTEAFF. The chain is built from TRBV4-1 and TRBJ1-1, with no clear D. The V gene lost 0 bases and the J gene lost 0 bases, with 11 bases spanning the gap. The CDR3 consists of 16 residues. Germline values: CDR1 MGHRA, CDR2 YSYEKL.

The chain employs TRBV9 and TRBJ1-1, with 8 bases that match TRBD1. The ends lost 4 bases at V and 1 base at J; junction bases unmatched: 6. The CDR3 spans 15 residues. Germline V gene lookup returns CDR1 SGDLS and CDR2 YYNGEE. CDR3 sequence reads: CASSPAGQENTEAFF. CDR3 in DNA: TGTGCCAGCAGCCCAGCGGGACAGGAGAACACTGAAGCTTTCTTT.

This chain links TRBV12-3 or TRBV12-4 with TRBJ2-1; no clear D. V lost 5 bases to trimming and J lost 10 bases, with 12 bases between them. This CDR3 comprises 12 residues. CDR3 protein: CASSGATREQFF. In DNA, the CDR3 is TGTGCCAGCAGTGGCGCGACAAGAGAGCAGTTCTTC.

The chain carries TRBV9 and TRBJ2-1; 7 bases align to TRBD2. The CDR3 has 16 residues. Looked up from germline, CDR1 is SGDLS and CDR2 is YYNGEE. Trimming at V came to 4 bases and at J to 0 bases, leaving 7 bases not matched to a gene. CDR3 coding DNA: TGTGCCAGCAGCTCTTCCAGCGGGGACTCCTACAATGAGCAGTTCTTC. Its protein product is CASSSSSGDSYNEQFF.

This chain links TRBV2 with TRBJ1-3, with D possibly matching TRBD1 (5 bases). This CDR3 region has 15 residues. Germline CDR1 is SNHLY and CDR2 is FYNNEI. The V gene lost 8 bases and the J gene lost 0 bases, with 14 bases spanning the gap. The CDR3 DNA reads TGTGCCAGCGGATCAGGGTTTGCCTCTGGAAACACCATATATTTT. This sequence encodes CASGSGFASGNTIYF.

This clone was seen a handful of times. In the same sample, other DNA sequences code for this CDR3. V is TRBV7-2 and J is TRBJ1-5; D uncertain. Germline V gene lookup returns CDR1 SGHTA and CDR2 FQGNSA. This CDR3 is 13 amino acids long. Trimming left V 2 bases short and J 2 bases short, with 4 bases between. CDR3 nucleotides: TGTGCCAGCAGCTTACGGGGCAATCAGCCCCAGCATTTT. This translates into CASSLRGNQPQHF.

The rearrangement links TRBV6-5 to TRBJ1-2; perhaps TRBD1 as D (5 bases). The germline V and J ends were trimmed by 4 bases and 8 bases, with 17 bases remaining between them. Germline assignment: CDR1 MNHEY and CDR2 SVGAGI. The CDR3 runs 14 residues. The CDR3 region has the DNA TGTGCCAGCAGTTTCTCTGCCAGGGCAGGGGGCTACACCTTC. As protein: CASSFSARAGGYTF.

This clone was counted once. The junction departs from germline at one end; a sequencing error may be responsible. J is TRBJ1-1 and V is TRBV18; D is ambiguous. Germline-derived CDR1 and CDR2 are KGHSH and LQKENI. CDR3 length: 13 amino acids. The CDR3 coding sequence is TGTGCCAGCTCATCCAGCGGGAACTCTGAAGCTTTCTTT. This codes for CASSSSGNSEAFF.

The rearrangement links TRBV4-2 to TRBJ2-3, with TRBD2 identical over 8 bases. CDR1 is LGHNA and CDR2 is YNFKEQ in the germline V gene. This CDR3 is 18 amino acids long. After removal of 0 bases from V and 0 bases from J, the junction contained 8 bases not matched to a gene. The CDR3 region is CASSQEVTGGASTDTQYF. CDR3 DNA sequence: TGTGCCAGCAGCCAAGAGGTTACGGGGGGGGCCAGCACAGATACGCAGTATTTT.

The rearrangement uses TRBV3-1 (or the pseudogene TRBV3-2) and TRBJ1-1; maybe TRBD1 (6 bases). The V end was cut by 4 bases, the J end by 7 bases, with 16 bases between. The germline V gene encodes CDR1 LGHDT and CDR2 YNNKEL (reference sequence). The CDR3 loop spans 14 amino acids. CDR3 amino acids: CASSRQGTYHEAFF. CDR3 coding DNA: TGTGCCAGCAGCCGCCAGGGGACGTATCATGAAGCTTTCTTT.

The rearrangement uses TRBV6-1 and TRBJ2-3; 8 positions agree with TRBD2. Trimming removed 2 bases from V and 2 bases from J; junction bases left unmatched: 9. CDR3 length equals 17 residues. Germline lookup yields CDR1 MNHNS and CDR2 SASEGT. The CDR3 DNA is TGTGCCAGCAGTGAACTAACTAGCGGATACCCCACAGATACGCAGTATTTT. Amino acid sequence: CASSELTSGYPTDTQYF.

The chain joins TRBV5-1 to TRBJ2-5; perhaps TRBD2 as D (7 bases). The CDR3 length is 14 residues. The germline V gene encodes CDR1 SGHRS and CDR2 YFSETQ. Deletions cut 2 bases from V and 5 bases from J, with 13 bases between. CDR3 protein: CASSLQGGRETQYF. In nucleotides, the CDR3 is TGCGCCAGCAGCTTACAGGGAGGGAGGGAGACCCAGTACTTC.

This sequence joins TRBV28 and TRBJ2-7; 8 positions agree with TRBD2. The CDR3 is 13 amino acids. The V segment lost 10 bases and the J segment 4 bases; nucleotides outside the gene matches: 9. Germline V gives CDR1 MDHEN, CDR2 SYDVKM. DNA of the CDR3: TGTGCCATCGGGGGGGACACAACTTACGAGCAGTACTTC. It encodes CAIGGDTTYEQYF.

There are a few counts of this clone. CDR3 amino acids: CASSSLDRAYEQYF. CDR3 nucleotide sequence: TGTGCCAGCAGCTCCCTGGACAGGGCCTACGAGCAGTACTTC. J is TRBJ2-7 and V is TRBV5-6; TRBD1 aligns across 8 bases. The CDR3 covers 14 residues. The germline gives CDR1 SGHDT, CDR2 YYEEEE. V was clipped by 3 bases and J by 2 bases; unmatched bases: 4.